This T cell receptor (beta chain) was retrieved from a study of blood T cell repertoires in COVID-19. Whole-study context: Collection of acute and convalescent COVID-19 samples took place in the United States, Italy and Spain. PBMCs, B-cell-depleted T cells, or T cells provided the cDNA or gDNA that made up the material.

In the source study's methods: It was from reference gene primer amplification that nucleated cell counts were estimated. Profiling relied on immunoSEQ multiplex PCR, and the TCRdb table lists in-frame clones only, not all of them. V, J and clone size reflect that table, while D and trimming were determined from the DNA. The sample includes some 88,000 clones, around 86% of them seen just once. The germline V gene has CDR1 LGHDT and CDR2 YNNKEL (reference sequence). The trim removed 4 bases at V and 1 base at J, leaving 7 bases unmatched. The CDR3 totals 15 residues. Specimen: peripheral blood. This receptor was taken from a man aged 60 to 75 with acute or convalescent COVID-19. The V gene is TRBV3-1 (or the pseudogene TRBV3-2), the J gene TRBJ2-7; 7 bases agree with TRBD2. CDR3: CASSPAGRPSYEQYF. CDR3 in DNA: TGTGCCAGCAGCCCGGCCGGGAGGCCTTCCTACGAGCAGTACTTC.